What follows are 22 T cell receptor beta chains derived from one specimen sequenced in a study of blood T cells in healthy people across ages (dated by TCRdb to about 2015). Preparation of the library involved 5' RACE. TCRdb shows the sequencer as Illumina HiSeq 2500. A second PCR of about 6 to 12 cycles was run with a J-beta primer mix and a sample-barcoded 5' primer. The public reads were reprocessed in TCRdb via fastp at Q25 and MiXCR, keeping in-frame beta chains. A single entry per CDR3 protein holds the most common genes and DNA from its merged rows. The sample profile shows about 930,000 distinct CDR3 sequences; 25% to 30% of them were found once. Of the sample, more than 8.5% is held by the ten largest clones. Another study also made use of these data, one on T cells of mothers and their children.

Sequencing was done on a sample of blood. All receptors derive from a woman aged 40 to 50 in good health.

This clonotype was counted only a few times. The rearrangement links TRBV20-1 to TRBJ2-7; a possible D gene is TRBD1 (6 bases). Trimming left V 3 bases short and J 0 bases short, with 18 bases between. The CDR3 length is 16 residues. The germline V gene encodes CDR1 DFQATT and CDR2 SNEGSKA (reference sequence). Here the CDR3 reads CSASELRGTTSYEQYF. The CDR3 DNA is TGCAGTGCTAGCGAACTTAGGGGGACAACCTCCTACGAGCAGTACTTC.

In its sample, this clonotype was seen many times. CDR3 nucleotide sequence: TGTGCCAGCAGCTCGCTGACAGGGGCGATTGAGCAGTTCTTC. Its translation: CASSSLTGAIEQFF. V usage is TRBV9 and J usage is TRBJ2-1; 8 bases match TRBD1. Trimming at V came to 4 bases and at J to 9 bases, leaving 9 bases not matched to a gene. The germline V gene has CDR1 SGDLS and CDR2 YYNGEE. The CDR3 spans 14 residues.

This chain joins TRBV25-1 and TRBJ1-1; tentative D call: TRBD1 (5 bases). CDR3 size: 15 residues. Germline CDR1 and CDR2: MGHDK and SYGVNS. V lost 4 bases, J lost 4 bases, and 16 bases lay in between. The CDR3 DNA reads TGTGCCAGCAGTGGTAGGGATCGGGGGACCACTGAAGCTTTCTTT. It is translated as CASSGRDRGTTEAFF.

CDR3 loop: CASNGQGLDTQYF. The CDR3 coding sequence is TGTGCCAGCAACGGACAGGGGTTGGATACGCAGTATTTT. The J gene is TRBJ2-3, the V gene TRBV2, with 9 bases aligning to TRBD1. J was trimmed by 6 bases and V by 7 bases; bases with no gene match: 5. The germline V gene has CDR1 SNHLY and CDR2 FYNNEI. The length of the CDR3 is 13 residues.

In its sample, this clonotype was seen a few times. This chain connects TRBV9 to TRBJ2-1; D is uncertain. There are 15 residues in the CDR3. V gave up 3 bases and J gave up 6 bases, with 16 bases separating them. CDR1 and CDR2 from the germline V gene are SGDLS and YYNGEE. CDR3 region: CASSAAPAAANEQFF. The CDR3 DNA is TGTGCCAGCAGCGCAGCCCCGGCGGCAGCCAATGAGCAGTTCTTC.

This clonotype was detected only a few times. The V call is TRBV6-5, the J call TRBJ2-4; either TRBD1 or TRBD2 may fit D (6 bases each). Trimming pared 7 bases from V and 13 bases from J, leaving 23 bases between. The germline V gene encodes CDR1 MNHEY and CDR2 SVGAGI. This CDR3 spans 14 amino acids. The CDR3 nucleotides read TGTGCCAGCAAAGAGCAGGTCGGGGGCAATGAGCAGTACTTC. This sequence encodes CASKEQVGGNEQYF.

This clonotype was observed at least ten times. The V call is TRBV4-1, the J call TRBJ2-1; no clear D. This CDR3 comprises 16 residues. Germline assignment: CDR1 MGHRA and CDR2 YSYEKL. Deletions cut 1 base from V and 0 bases from J, with 10 bases between. CDR3 coding DNA: TGCGCCAGCAGCCAAGGAACAGCCCTCTCCTACAATGAGCAGTTCTTC. Amino acid sequence: CASSQGTALSYNEQFF.

A single count supports this clonotype. A junction end diverges from the germline sequence, so it may reflect a read error. The rearrangement joins TRBV5-4 to TRBJ1-2; D is unclear. This CDR3 is built from 15 residues. Germline V lookup: CDR1 SGHNT, CDR2 YYREEE (reference sequence). The CDR3 spells CASSLAGDPNYGHTF. In nucleotides, the CDR3 is TGTGCCAGCAGCTTGGCCGGCGATCCTAACTATGGCCACACCTTC.

This clonotype was counted at least ten times. This chain connects TRBV7-8 to TRBJ1-2, with 7 bases matching TRBD1. Germline V gives CDR1 SGHVS, CDR2 FQNEAQ. V dropped 5 bases and J dropped 4; count of bases not matched to a gene: 4. The CDR3 length is 13 residues. The CDR3 DNA follows: TGTGCCAGCAGCCCGCAGGGGGGCTATGGCTACACCTTC. Translation gives CASSPQGGYGYTF.

Worth noting for this clonotype: Since no conserved phenylalanine or tryptophan closes the CDR3, a read error is the likely cause. The chain uses TRBV6-5 and TRBJ2-3; D unresolved. V lost 6 bases and J lost 1, with 14 bases in between. In germline, CDR1 is MNHEY, CDR2 SVGAGI. The CDR3 has 15 amino acids. CDR3 protein: CASSRVHGGTDTQYL. CDR3 nucleotide sequence: TGTGCCAGCAGCAGAGTACATGGTGGCACAGATACGCAGTATTTG.

This clonotype has a count of ten or more. The chain carries TRBV7-2 and TRBJ2-7; the match to TRBD2 covers 11 bases. This CDR3 is built from 14 residues. Germline loops: CDR1 SGHTA, CDR2 FQGNSA. The ends lost 5 bases at V and 2 bases at J; junction bases unmatched: 2. CDR3 nucleotide sequence: TGTGCCAGCAGCCGGACTAGCGGGCCCTACGAGCAGTACTTC. Translating it yields CASSRTSGPYEQYF.

This clonotype was counted a few times. This chain links TRBV4-1 with TRBJ2-1, with TRBD2 as a possible D gene (6 bases). V lost 4 bases and J lost 9, with 22 bases in between. The CDR3 runs to 16 residues. Germline CDR1 is MGHRA and CDR2 is YSYEKL. The CDR3 spells CASSLTGTAPMGEQFF. DNA for the CDR3: TGCGCCAGCAGCCTTACCGGGACTGCGCCAATGGGTGAGCAGTTCTTC.

This chain joins TRBV7-2 and TRBJ2-3; D gene ambiguous. Germline V gene lookup returns CDR1 SGHTA and CDR2 FQGNSA. Trimming removed 5 bases from V and 0 bases from J, with 9 bases in between. This CDR3 region has 14 residues. CDR3 protein: CASSPRLSTDTQYF. DNA for the CDR3: TGTGCCAGCAGCCCGCGTTTGAGCACAGATACGCAGTATTTT.

About this clonotype itself: Being one base from a much bigger clone, this may be a read error. The genes are TRBV6-5 and TRBJ1-2; a weak D match, TRBD1 (6 bases). The CDR3 runs 15 residues. The germline gives CDR1 MNHEY, CDR2 SVGAGI. The CDR3 region is CVSSYSPGVAYGYTF. In DNA, the CDR3 is TGTGTCAGCAGTTACTCGCCAGGGGTTGCCTATGGCTACACCTTC.

Turning to this clonotype: A much larger clone differs from this one at a single base, so this may be a read error. The chain couples TRBV2 to TRBJ2-4; D unresolved. The CDR3 sequence is 15 residues long. V was cut by 2 bases and J by 8 bases, with 16 bases left in between. Per germline, CDR1 SNHLY and CDR2 FYNNEI. The CDR3 DNA follows: TGTGCCAGCAGTGAAAAATCTAAGCCGGGTCACATTCAGTACTTC. This sequence encodes CASSEKSKPGHIQYF.

This clonotype has ten or more counts. This sequence joins TRBV7-3 and TRBJ2-1; D may be TRBD1 (7 bases). The V gene's germline CDR1 is SGHTA and CDR2 FQGTGA. CDR3 length: 19 amino acids. V lost 5 bases and J 1 base, leaving 24 bases between the germline ends. Written as DNA, the CDR3 is TGTGCCAGCAGCCCACCCCCGCCCCCCAGGGGGGATTCCTACAATGAGCAGTTCTTC. Protein: CASSPPPPPRGDSYNEQFF.

The chain joins TRBV5-6 to TRBJ1-5; TRBD1 aligns across 7 bases. V lost 0 bases to trimming and J lost 7 bases; unmatched junction nucleotides: 7. The CDR3 runs to 15 residues. Germline V gene data show CDR1 as SGHDT and CDR2 as YYEEEE. The DNA of the CDR3 is TGTGCCAGCAGCTTGGCTTCAGGGGGTCGGCAGCCCCAGCATTTT. This translates into CASSLASGGRQPQHF. The whole variable domain, remainder taken from reference TRBV5-6 and TRBJ1-5, is DAGVTQSPTHLIKTRGQQVTLRCSPKSGHDTVSWYQQALGQGPQFIFQYYEEEERQRGNFPDRFSGHQFPNYSSELNVNALLLGDSALYLCASSLASGGRQPQHFGDGTRLSIL.

The count of this clonotype is one. This may stem from a read error, because a much larger clone lies one nucleotide away. The chain uses TRBV27 and TRBJ2-7, with no clear D. CDR3 length equals 13 residues. CDR1 is MNHEY and CDR2 is SMNVEV in the germline V gene (reference sequence). V was pared by 3 bases and J by 0 bases, with 6 bases between. The CDR3 protein is CASSLPPSYEQYV. DNA of the CDR3: TGTGCCAGCAGTTTGCCCCCCTCCTACGAGCAGTACGTC.

The chain combines TRBV5-1 with TRBJ2-3; 9 bases are a match to TRBD1. The CDR3 runs to 17 residues. Losses at the gene ends were 0 bases for V and 0 bases for J; bases not matched to a gene: 5. The germline V gene has CDR1 SGHRS and CDR2 YFSETQ. The CDR3 is CASSLDGTGYSTDTQYF. In nucleotides, the CDR3 is TGCGCCAGCAGCTTGGACGGGACAGGGTATAGCACAGATACGCAGTATTTT. Full variable domain (missing parts from reference TRBV5-1 and TRBJ2-3): KAGVTQTPRYLIKTRGQQVTLSCSPISGHRSVSWYQQTPGQGLQFLFEYFSETQRNKGNFPGRFSGRQFSNSRSEMNVSTLELGDSALYLCASSLDGTGYSTDTQYFGPGTRLTVL.

The chain has TRBV6-1 and TRBJ2-7; 8 nucleotides line up with TRBD1. Germline lookup yields CDR1 MNHNS and CDR2 SASEGT. The CDR3 is made up of 16 amino acids. The J segment lost 0 bases and the V segment lost 3 bases, leaving 7 bases of the junction unmatched. Written as DNA, the CDR3 is TGTGCCAGCAGTGATCCTCGACAGGGGAGCTCCTACGAGCAGTACTTC. This translates into CASSDPRQGSSYEQYF.

The chain couples TRBV12-3 or TRBV12-4 to TRBJ2-3; 9 bases agree with TRBD2. The CDR3 is made up of 16 amino acids. V lost 0 bases to trimming and J lost 2 bases; unmatched junction nucleotides: 3. The CDR3 DNA reads TGTGCCAGCAGTTTAGCTAGCGGGGGCAACACAGATACGCAGTATTTT. Translating it yields CASSLASGGNTDTQYF.

The chain employs TRBV13 and TRBJ1-5, with TRBD1 as a possible D gene (6 bases). Germline assignment: CDR1 PRHDT and CDR2 FYEKMQ (reference sequence). This CDR3 is 15 amino acids long. V lost 4 bases and J lost 2, with 12 bases in between. The CDR3 protein is CASSWGAFGNQPQHF. The CDR3 DNA reads as TGTGCCAGCAGCTGGGGGGCATTCGGCAATCAGCCCCAGCATTTT.